Reported below is one TCR beta chain. The antigen remains unidentified. The data belong to a study of blood T cells in healthy people across ages. Findings of the study overall: It was the long-lived donors that had more naive CD4+ cells and higher diversity than aged donors.

For the second PCR, which ran for roughly 6 to 12 cycles, a sample-barcoded 5' primer and a J-beta primer mix were used. Each cDNA molecule was tagged by a template-switch adaptor that had 12 random nucleotides. A single record per CDR3 protein comes from TCRdb applying MiXCR to the 5' RACE reads. Of around 1,900,000 distinct CDR3 sequences in the sample, roughly two fifths were seen once. There were at least 5 micrograms of total RNA extracted from every sample. J lost 5 bases, V lost 5 bases, and 7 bases had no gene match. Germline values: CDR1 SGHTA, CDR2 FQGNSA. CDR3 length equals 14 residues. The chain joins TRBV7-2 to TRBJ1-1, with 8 nucleotides matching TRBD1. The receptor's source is a human donor in good health. The sequencing input was blood. In nucleotides, the CDR3 is TGTGCCAGCAGCGCAGCTTACAGGGGGACTGAAGCTTTCTTT. As protein: CASSAAYRGTEAFF.